This TCR beta chain emerged from a study of T cells in Graves' hyperthyroidism and ophthalmopathy. Amplified TCR beta CDR3 regions came from RNA transcripts. HTBI primers were used for first-round RT-PCR of the TCR CDR3. TCRdb fed the multiplex PCR reads into MiXCR, producing one record per CDR3 protein. The sample contains around 380,000 distinct CDR3 sequences, 13% of which appear only once. The ends were cut back, 2 bases at V and 2 bases at J, with 8 bases in the middle. Germline lookup yields CDR1 KGHDR and CDR2 SFDVKD. The CDR3 is made up of 14 amino acids. This clonotype was recorded at least ten times.

The receptor was derived from a man aged 30 to 39 with Graves' hyperthyroidism that later progressed to Graves' ophthalmopathy. Sequenced input: blood. The gene calls are TRBV24-1 and TRBJ1-2, with a weak D call TRBD1 (6 bases). The CDR3 spells CATSDWTANYGYTF. CDR3 DNA: TGTGCCACCAGTGATTGGACAGCCAACTATGGCTACACCTTC.